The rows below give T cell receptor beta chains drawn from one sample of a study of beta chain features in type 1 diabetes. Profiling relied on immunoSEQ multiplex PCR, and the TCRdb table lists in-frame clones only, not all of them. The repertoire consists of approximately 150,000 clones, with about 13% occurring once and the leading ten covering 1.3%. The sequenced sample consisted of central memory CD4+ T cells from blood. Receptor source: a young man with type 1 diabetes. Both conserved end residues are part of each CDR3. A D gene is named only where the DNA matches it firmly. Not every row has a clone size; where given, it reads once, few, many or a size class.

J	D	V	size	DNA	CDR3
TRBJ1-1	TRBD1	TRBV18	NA	TGTGCCAGCTCACCTGACAGGGACGGGGTAGGAGCTTTCTTT	CASSPDRDGVGAFF
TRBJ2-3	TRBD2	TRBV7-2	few	TGTGCCAGCAGCTTGGAGCGGGGGGCGGGCACAGATACGCAGTATTTT	CASSLERGAGTDTQYF
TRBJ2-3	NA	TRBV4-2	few	TGTGCCAGCAGCCAAGATGTTCACAGCGGTAGAGATACGCAGTATTTT	CASSQDVHSGRDTQYF
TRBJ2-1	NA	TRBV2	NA	TGTGCCAGCGATCGTAGCGGTGGCTTATACAATGAGCAGTTCTTC	CASDRSGGLYNEQFF
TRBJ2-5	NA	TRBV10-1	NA	TGCGCCAGCAGTGGGACACTCCAGGAGACCCAGTACTTC	CASSGTLQETQYF
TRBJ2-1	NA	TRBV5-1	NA	TGCGCCAGCAGCTCTGGACTGACTCAATACAATGAGCAGTTCTTC	CASSSGLTQYNEQFF
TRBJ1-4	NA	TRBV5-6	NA	TGTGCCAGCAGCTTGGACAGGGCGGGAGAAAAACTGTTTTTT	CASSLDRAGEKLFF
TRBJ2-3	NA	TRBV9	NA	TGTGCCAGCAGCGGGCATAGGGCTAGAGGTGGGACAGATACGCAGTATTTT	CASSGHRARGGTDTQYF
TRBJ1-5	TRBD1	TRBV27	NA	TGTGCCAGCAGTTTGGGACAGGGCAATCAGCCCCAGCATTTT	CASSLGQGNQPQHF
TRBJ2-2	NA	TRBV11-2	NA	TGTGCCAGCAGCTTCCTTCCTTTCCTGAACACCGGGGAGCTGTTTTTT	CASSFLPFLNTGELFF
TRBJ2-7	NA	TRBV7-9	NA	TGTGCCAGCAGCTTCAACCGGGACAAGACTTACTACGAGCAGTACTTC	CASSFNRDKTYYEQYF
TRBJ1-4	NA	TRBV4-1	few	TGCGCCAGCAGCCTTCTCCTTGGAGAAAAACTGTTTTTT	CASSLLLGEKLFF
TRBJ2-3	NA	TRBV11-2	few	TGTGCCAGCAGCGCTCCCGGGACTCGTCCGGATACGCAGTATTTT	CASSAPGTRPDTQYF
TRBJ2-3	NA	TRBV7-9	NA	TGTGCCAGCAGCTGGATTTCAGATACGCAGTATTTT	CASSWISDTQYF
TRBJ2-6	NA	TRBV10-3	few	TGTGCCTCACAGGGAGCTGGGGCCAACGTCCTGACTTTC	CASQGAGANVLTF
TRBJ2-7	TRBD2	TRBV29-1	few	TGCAGCGGCGGGAGATCAGGTGTCGAGCAGTACTTC	CSGGRSGVEQYF
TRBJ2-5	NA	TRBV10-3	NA	TGTGCCATCAGTGACAGTCCCGGGGAGACCCAGTACTTC	CAISDSPGETQYF
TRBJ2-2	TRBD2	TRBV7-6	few	TGTGCCAGCAGCTCTGGGACTAGCGGGGTTAACACCGGGGAGCTGTTTTTT	CASSSGTSGVNTGELFF
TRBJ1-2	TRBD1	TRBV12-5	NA	TGTGCTAGTGGTTTGGTACTCCGTCAGGGGGTTAATCCCTACACCTTC	CASGLVLRQGVNPYTF
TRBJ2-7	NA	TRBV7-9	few	TGTGCCAGCAGCCCTAGCGTGGTATACGAGCAGTACTTC	CASSPSVVYEQYF
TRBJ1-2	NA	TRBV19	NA	TGTGCCAGTACCCTCCCGGGGAGAAACTATGGCTACACCTTC	CASTLPGRNYGYTF
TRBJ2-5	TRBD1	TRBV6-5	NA	TGTGCCAGCAGCCGCGGACAGGGACCAGAGACCCAGTACTTC	CASSRGQGPETQYF
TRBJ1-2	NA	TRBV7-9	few	TGCGCCAGCAGCTTGCTTCTTTCGGACTATGGCTATGGCTACACCTTC	CASSLLLSDYGYGYTF
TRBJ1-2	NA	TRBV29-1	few	TGCGGCGGGGCCTGGGACTATGGCTACACCTTC	CGGAWDYGYTF
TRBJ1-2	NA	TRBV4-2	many	TGTGCCAGCAGCCATTTCGAAGGGCAGGGATATGGCTACACCTTC	CASSHFEGQGYGYTF
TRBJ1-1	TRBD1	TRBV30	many	TGTGCCTGGAGTACAGGGGGCGAAACTGAAGCTTTCTTT	CAWSTGGETEAFF
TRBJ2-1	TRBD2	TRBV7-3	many	TGTGCCAGCAGAAGTGGGCTAGCGGAAAGGAATGAGCAGTTCTTC	CASRSGLAERNEQFF
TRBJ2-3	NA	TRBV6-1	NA	TGTGCCAGCAGTGTAGGGGGGGATACGCAGTATTTT	CASSVGGDTQYF
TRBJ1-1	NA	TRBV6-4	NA	TGTGCCAGCAGCCTATTACGGGACACTGAAGCTTTCTTT	CASSLLRDTEAFF